This T cell receptor (beta chain) was identified in a study of blood T cell repertoires in COVID-19. For the study at large: From T cells, B-cell-depleted T cells, or PBMCs came the material, which was cDNA or gDNA.

During active infection, Seattle patients enrolled and were then monitored through disease. J lost 10 bases, V lost 6 bases, and 9 bases had no gene match. This CDR3 contains 13 residues. Produced via immunoSEQ multiplex PCR; TCRdb's table is partial and in-frame only. The data show 170,000 or so clones, roughly four fifths seen once. The chain carries TRBV12-3 or TRBV12-4 and TRBJ2-1; TRBD2 agrees at 7 bases. The specimen sequenced was peripheral blood. This clonotype originated in a woman between 65 and 79 years old with COVID-19, enrolled during active disease. CDR3 loop: CASSFPSGVEQFF. The DNA for the CDR3 is TGTGCCAGCAGCTTTCCTAGCGGAGTGGAGCAGTTCTTC.